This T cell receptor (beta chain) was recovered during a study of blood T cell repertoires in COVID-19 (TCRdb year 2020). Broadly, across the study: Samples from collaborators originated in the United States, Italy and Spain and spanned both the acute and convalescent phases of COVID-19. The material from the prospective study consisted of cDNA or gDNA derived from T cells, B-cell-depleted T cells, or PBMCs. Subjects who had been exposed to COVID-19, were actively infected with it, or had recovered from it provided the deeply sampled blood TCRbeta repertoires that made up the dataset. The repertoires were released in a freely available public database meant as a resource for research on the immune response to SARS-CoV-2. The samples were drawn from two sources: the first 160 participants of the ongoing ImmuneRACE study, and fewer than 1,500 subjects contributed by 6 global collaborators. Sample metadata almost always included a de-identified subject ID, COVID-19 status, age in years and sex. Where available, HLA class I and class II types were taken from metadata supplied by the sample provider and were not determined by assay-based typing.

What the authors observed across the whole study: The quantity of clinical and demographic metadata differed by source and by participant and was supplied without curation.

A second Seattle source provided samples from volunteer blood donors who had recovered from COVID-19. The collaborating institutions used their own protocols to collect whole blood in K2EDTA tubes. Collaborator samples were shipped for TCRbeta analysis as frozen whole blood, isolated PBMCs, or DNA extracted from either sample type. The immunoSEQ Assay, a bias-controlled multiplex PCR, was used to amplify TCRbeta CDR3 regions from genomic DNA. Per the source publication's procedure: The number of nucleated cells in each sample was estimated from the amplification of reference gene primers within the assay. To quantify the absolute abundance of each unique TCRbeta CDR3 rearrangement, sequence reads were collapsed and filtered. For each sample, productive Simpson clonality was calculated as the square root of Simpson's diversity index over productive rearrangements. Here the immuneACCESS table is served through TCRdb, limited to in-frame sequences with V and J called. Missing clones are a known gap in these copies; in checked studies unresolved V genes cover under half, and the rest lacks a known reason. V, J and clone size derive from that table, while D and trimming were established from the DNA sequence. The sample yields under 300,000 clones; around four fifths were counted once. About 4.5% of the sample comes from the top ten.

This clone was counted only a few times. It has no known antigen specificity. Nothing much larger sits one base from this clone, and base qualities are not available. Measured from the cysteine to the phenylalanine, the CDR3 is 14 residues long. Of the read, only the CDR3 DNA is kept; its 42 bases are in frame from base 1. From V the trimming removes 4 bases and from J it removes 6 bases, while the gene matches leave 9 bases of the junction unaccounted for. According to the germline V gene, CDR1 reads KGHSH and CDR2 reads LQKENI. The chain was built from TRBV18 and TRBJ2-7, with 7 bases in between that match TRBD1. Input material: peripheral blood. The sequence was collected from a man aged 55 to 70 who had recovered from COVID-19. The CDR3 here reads CASSRDSLGAEQYF. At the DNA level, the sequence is TGTGCCAGCTCACGGGACAGCTTGGGGGCCGAGCAGTACTTC.